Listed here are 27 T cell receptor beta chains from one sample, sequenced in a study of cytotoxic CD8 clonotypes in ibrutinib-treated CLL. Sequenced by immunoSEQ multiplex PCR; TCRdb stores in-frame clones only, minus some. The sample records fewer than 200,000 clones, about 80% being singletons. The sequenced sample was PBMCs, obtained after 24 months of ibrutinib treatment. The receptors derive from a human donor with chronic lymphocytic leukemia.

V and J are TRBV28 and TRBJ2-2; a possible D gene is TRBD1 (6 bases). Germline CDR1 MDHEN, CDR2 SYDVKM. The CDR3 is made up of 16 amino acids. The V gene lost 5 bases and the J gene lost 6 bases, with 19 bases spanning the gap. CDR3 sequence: CASSPTKRQAPGELFF. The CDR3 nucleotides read TGTGCCAGCAGTCCGACGAAAAGACAGGCTCCCGGGGAGCTGTTTTTT.

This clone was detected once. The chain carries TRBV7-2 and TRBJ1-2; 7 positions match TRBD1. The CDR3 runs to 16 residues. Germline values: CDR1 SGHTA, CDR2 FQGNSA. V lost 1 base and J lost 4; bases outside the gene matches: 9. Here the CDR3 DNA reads TGTGCCAGCAGCTTAGTAGGGGGCCCGGGGGGCTATGGCTACACCTTC. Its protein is CASSLVGGPGGYGYTF.

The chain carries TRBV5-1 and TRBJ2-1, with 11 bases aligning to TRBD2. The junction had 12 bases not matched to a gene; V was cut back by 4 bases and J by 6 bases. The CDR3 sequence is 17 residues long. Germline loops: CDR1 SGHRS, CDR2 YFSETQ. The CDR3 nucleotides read TGCGCCAGCAGCCCGGGACTAGCGGCGGCCCCCGGCAATGAGCAGTTCTTC. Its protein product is CASSPGLAAAPGNEQFF.

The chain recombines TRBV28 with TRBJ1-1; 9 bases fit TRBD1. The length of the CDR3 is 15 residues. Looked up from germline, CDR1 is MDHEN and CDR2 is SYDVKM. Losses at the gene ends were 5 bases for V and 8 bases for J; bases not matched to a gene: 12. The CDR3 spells CASSGSGTGSPEAFF. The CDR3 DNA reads TGTGCCAGCAGTGGCTCCGGGACAGGGTCTCCCGAAGCTTTCTTT.

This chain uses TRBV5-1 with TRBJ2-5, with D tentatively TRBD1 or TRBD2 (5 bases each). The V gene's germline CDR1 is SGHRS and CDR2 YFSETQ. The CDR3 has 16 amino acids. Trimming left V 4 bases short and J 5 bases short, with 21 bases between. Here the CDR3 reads CASSLGVARGAETQYF. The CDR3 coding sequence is TGCGCCAGCAGCCTGGGGGTAGCACGAGGAGCGGAGACCCAGTACTTC.

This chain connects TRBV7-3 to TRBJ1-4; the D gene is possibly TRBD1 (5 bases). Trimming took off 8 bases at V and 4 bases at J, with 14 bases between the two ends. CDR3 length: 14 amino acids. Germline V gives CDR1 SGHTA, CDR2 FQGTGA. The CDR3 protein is CASPPGRSNEKLFF. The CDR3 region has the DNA TGTGCCAGCCCTCCGGGACGGAGTAATGAAAAACTGTTTTTT.

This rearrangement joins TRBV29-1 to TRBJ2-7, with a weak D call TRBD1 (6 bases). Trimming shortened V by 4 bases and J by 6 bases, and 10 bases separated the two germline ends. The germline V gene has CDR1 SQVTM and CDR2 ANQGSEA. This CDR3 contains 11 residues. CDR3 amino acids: CSVARGIEQYF. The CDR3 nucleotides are TGCAGCGTTGCGAGGGGGATCGAGCAGTACTTC.

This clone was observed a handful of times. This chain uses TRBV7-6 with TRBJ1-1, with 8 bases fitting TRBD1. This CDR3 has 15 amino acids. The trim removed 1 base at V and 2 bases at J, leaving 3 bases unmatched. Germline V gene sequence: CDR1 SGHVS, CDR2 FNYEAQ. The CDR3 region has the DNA TGTGCCAGCAGCTTAGGGGACAGGCTTAACACTGAAGCTTTCTTT. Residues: CASSLGDRLNTEAFF.

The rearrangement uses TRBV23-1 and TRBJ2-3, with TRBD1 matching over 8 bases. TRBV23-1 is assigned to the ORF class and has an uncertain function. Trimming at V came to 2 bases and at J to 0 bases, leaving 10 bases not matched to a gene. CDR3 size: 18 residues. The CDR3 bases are TGCGCCAGCAGTCAACAAAGGGACAGGAAGACTAGCACAGATACGCAGTATTTT. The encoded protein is CASSQQRDRKTSTDTQYF.

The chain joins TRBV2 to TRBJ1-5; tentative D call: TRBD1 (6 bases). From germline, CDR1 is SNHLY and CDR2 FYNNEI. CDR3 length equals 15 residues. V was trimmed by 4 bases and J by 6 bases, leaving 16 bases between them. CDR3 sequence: CASSVGGLRRQPQHF. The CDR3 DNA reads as TGTGCCAGCAGTGTCGGGGGGCTGAGACGTCAGCCCCAGCATTTT.

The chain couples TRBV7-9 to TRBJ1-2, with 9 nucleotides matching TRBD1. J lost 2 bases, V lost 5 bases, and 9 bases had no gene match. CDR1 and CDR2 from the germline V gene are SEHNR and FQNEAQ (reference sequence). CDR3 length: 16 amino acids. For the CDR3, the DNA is TGTGCCAGCAGCGGGGGACAGGGCCTTCACAACTATGGCTACACCTTC. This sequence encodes CASSGGQGLHNYGYTF.

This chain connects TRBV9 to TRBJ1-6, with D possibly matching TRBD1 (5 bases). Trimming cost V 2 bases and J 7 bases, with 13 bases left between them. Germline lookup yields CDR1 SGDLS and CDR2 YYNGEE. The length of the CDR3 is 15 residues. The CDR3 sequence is CASSVRQTENSPLHF. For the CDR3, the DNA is TGTGCCAGCAGCGTGAGACAGACTGAGAATTCACCCCTCCACTTT. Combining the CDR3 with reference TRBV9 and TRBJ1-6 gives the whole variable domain DSGVTQTPKHLITATGQRVTLRCSPRSGDLSVYWYQQSLDQGLQFLIQYYNGEERAKGNILERFSAQQFPDLHSELNLSSLELGDSALYFCASSVRQTENSPLHFGNGTRLTVT.

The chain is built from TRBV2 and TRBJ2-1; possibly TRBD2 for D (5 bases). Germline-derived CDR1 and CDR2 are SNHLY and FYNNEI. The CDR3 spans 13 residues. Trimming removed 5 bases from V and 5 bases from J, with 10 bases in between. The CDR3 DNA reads TGTGCCAGCAGTTTACTAGAGAACAATGAGCAGTTCTTC. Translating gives CASSLLENNEQFF.

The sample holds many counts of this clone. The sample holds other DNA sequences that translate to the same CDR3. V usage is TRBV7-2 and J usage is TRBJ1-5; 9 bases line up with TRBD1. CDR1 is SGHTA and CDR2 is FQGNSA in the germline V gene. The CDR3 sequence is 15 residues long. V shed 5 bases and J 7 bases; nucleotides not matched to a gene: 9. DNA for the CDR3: TGTGCCAGCAGCCTTGCACAGGGGGCGGCGCAGCCCCAGCATTTT. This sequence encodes CASSLAQGAAQPQHF. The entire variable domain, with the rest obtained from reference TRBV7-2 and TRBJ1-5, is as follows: GAGVSQSPSNKVTEKGKDVELRCDPISGHTALYWYRQSLGQGLEFLIYFQGNSAPDKSGLPSDRFSAERTGGSVSTLTIQRTQQEDSAVYLCASSLAQGAAQPQHFGDGTRLSIL.

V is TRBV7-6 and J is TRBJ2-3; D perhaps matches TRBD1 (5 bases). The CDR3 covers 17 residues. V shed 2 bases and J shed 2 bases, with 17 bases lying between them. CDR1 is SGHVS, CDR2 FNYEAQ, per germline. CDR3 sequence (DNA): TGTGCCAGCAGCTTAAGAAGGGGTGTACGACTCACAGATACGCAGTATTTT. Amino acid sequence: CASSLRRGVRLTDTQYF.

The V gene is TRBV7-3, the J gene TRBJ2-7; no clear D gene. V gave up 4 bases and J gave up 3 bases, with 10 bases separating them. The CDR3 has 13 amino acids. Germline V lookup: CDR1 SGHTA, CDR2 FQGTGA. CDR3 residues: CASSSDANYEQYF. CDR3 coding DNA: TGTGCCAGCAGCTCGGACGCGAACTACGAGCAGTACTTC.

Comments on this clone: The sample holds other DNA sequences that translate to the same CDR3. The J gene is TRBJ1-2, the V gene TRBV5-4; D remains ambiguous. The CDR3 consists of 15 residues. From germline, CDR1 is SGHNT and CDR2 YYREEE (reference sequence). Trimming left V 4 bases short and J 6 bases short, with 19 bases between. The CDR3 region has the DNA TGTGCCAGCAGCCTGCCAAGTCGCAAGGGCCATGGCTACACCTTC. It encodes CASSLPSRKGHGYTF.

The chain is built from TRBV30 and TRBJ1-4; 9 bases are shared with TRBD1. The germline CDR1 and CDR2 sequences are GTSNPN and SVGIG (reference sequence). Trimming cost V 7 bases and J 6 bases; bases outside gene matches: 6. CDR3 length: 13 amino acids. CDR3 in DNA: TGTGCCTCCAGGGACAGGGTTTATGAAAAACTGTTTTTT. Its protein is CASRDRVYEKLFF. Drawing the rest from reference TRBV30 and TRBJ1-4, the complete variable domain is SQTIHQWPATLVQPVGSPLSLECTVEGTSNPNLYWYRQAAGRGLQLLFYSVGIGQISSEVPQNLSASRPQDRQFILSSKKLLLSDSGFYLCASRDRVYEKLFFGSGTQLSVL.

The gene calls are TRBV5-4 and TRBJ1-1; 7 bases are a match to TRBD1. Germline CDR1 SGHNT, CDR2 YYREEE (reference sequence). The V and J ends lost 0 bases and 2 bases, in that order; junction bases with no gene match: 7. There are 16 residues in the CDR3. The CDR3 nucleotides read TGTGCCAGCAGCTTGGCGGCAGGGGGTGCAAACACTGAAGCTTTCTTT. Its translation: CASSLAAGGANTEAFF.

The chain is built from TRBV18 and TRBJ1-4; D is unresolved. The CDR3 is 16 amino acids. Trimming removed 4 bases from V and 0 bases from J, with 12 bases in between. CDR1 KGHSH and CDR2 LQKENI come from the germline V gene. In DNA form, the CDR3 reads TGTGCCAGCTCACTTACCTGGGATGCAACTAATGAAAAACTGTTTTTT. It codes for CASSLTWDATNEKLFF.

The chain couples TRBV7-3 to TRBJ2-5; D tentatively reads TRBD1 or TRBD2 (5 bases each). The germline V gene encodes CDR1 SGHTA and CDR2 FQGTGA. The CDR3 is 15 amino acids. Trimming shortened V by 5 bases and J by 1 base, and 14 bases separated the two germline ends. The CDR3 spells CASSPRGDPQETQYF. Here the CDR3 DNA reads TGTGCCAGCAGCCCCAGAGGGGACCCCCAAGAGACCCAGTACTTC.

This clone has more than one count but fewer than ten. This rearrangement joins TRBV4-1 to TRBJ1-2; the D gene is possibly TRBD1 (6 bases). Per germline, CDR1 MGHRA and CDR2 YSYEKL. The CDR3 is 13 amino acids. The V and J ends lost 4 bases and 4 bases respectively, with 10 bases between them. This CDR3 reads CASSRGTLYGYTF. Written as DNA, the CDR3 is TGCGCCAGCAGCCGGGGGACACTCTATGGCTACACCTTC.

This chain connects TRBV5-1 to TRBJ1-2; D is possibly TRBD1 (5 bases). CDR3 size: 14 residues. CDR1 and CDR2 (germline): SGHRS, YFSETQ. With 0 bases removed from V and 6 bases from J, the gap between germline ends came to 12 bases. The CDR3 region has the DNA TGCGCCAGCAGCTTGGGAGGAAGGGGCCATGGCTACACCTTC. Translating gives CASSLGGRGHGYTF.

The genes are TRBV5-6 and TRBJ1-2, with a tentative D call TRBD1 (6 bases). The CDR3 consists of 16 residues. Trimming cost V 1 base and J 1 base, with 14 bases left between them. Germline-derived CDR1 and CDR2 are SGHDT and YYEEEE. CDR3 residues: CASSLSPGAFNYGYTF. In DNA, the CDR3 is TGTGCCAGCAGCTTGAGTCCGGGGGCGTTTAACTATGGCTACACCTTC. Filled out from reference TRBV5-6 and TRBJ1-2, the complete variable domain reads DAGVTQSPTHLIKTRGQQVTLRCSPKSGHDTVSWYQQALGQGPQFIFQYYEEEERQRGNFPDRFSGHQFPNYSSELNVNALLLGDSALYLCASSLSPGAFNYGYTFGSGTRLTVV.

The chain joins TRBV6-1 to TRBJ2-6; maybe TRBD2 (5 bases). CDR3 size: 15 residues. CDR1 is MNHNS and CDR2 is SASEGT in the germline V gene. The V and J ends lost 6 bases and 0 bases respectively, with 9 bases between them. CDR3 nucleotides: TGTGCCAGCAGCAAAGGGAGCTCTGGGGCCAACGTCCTGACTTTC. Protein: CASSKGSSGANVLTF.

The CDR3 nucleotides read TGTGCCAGCAGTCCCCCCGGTAGCGGGGAGGGGACCCAGTACTTC. Encoded protein: CASSPPGSGEGTQYF. The genes are TRBV6-6 and TRBJ2-5; TRBD2 matches at 8 bases. The CDR3 covers 15 residues. V trimming: 5 bases; J trimming: 7 bases; junction bases outside the gene matches: 12. CDR1 MNHNY and CDR2 SVGAGI come from the germline V gene (reference sequence).

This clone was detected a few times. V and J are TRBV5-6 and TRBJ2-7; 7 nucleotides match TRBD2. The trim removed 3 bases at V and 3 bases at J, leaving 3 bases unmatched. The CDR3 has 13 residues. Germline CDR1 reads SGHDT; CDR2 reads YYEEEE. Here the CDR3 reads CASSWGRDYEQYF. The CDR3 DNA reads TGTGCCAGCAGCTGGGGGAGGGACTACGAGCAGTACTTC.